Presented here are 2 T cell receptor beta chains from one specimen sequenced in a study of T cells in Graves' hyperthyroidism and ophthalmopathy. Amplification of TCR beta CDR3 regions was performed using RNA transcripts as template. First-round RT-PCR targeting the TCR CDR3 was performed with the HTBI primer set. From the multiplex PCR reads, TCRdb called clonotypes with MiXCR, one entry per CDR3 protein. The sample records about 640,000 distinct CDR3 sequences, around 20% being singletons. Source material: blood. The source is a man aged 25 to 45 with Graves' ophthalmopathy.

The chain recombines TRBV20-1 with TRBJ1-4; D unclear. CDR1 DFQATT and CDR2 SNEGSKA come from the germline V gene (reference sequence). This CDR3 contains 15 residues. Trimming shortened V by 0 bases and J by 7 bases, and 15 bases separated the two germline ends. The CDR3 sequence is CSARDPRAAGEKLFF. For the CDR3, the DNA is TGCAGTGCTAGAGATCCTAGAGCAGCTGGTGAAAAACTGTTTTTT.

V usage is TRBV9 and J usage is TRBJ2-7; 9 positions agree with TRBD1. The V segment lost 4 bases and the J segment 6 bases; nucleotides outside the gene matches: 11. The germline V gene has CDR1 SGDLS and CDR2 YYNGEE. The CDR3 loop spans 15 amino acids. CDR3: CASSLRPGTGREQYF. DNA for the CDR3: TGTGCCAGCAGCCTCCGTCCCGGGACAGGGCGCGAGCAGTACTTC.